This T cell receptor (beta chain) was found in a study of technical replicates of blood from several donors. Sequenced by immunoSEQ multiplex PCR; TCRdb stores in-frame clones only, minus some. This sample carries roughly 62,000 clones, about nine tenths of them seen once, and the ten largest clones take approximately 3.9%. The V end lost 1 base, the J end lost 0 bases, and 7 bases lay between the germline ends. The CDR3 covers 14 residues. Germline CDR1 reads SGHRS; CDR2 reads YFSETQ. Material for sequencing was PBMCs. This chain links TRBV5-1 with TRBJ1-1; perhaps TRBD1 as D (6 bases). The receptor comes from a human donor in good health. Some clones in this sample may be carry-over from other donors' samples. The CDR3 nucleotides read TGCGCCAGCAGCTTGCCAGGGGTGAACACTGAAGCTTTCTTT. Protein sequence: CASSLPGVNTEAFF.